This is a list of T cell receptor beta chains from one sample in a study of identical twins. TCRdb re-called the 5' RACE reads with MiXCR, one entry per CDR3 protein. The sample includes about 260,000 distinct CDR3 sequences, around 6.6% of them seen just once. A further study also used this sample, focusing on yellow fever vaccine responses in identical twins.

Sequences were obtained from memory (CD45RO+) T cells sorted from blood. These receptors originate from a woman under 30 in good health. The CDR3 runs from the conserved cysteine through the conserved F or W. The D gene is left open where the match is weak. Not every row has a clone size; where given, it reads once, few, many or a size class.

TRBJ1-2 - TRBD1 TRBV28 16 TGTGCCAGCAGTTTAGGAGGGACAGGGGGCGCCAATGGCTACACCTTC CASSLGGTGGANGYTF
TRBJ2-3 many - TRBV29-1 14 TGCAGCGTTGAAGGACGCACACACACAGATACGCAGTATTTT CSVEGRTHTDTQYF
TRBJ2-5 few TRBD1 TRBV5-5 16 TGTGCCAGCACCGGACCGCCAGGGACAGGGCAAGAGACCCAGTACTTC CASTGPPGTGQETQYF
TRBJ2-1 few - TRBV5-5 13 TGTGCCAGCACCTTGGCCCTACACAATGAGCAGTTCTTC CASTLALHNEQFF
TRBJ2-5 - - TRBV25-1 11 TGTGCCAGCAGTGCCAGCGAGACCCAGTACTTC CASSASETQYF
TRBJ2-7 - - TRBV11-1 13 TGTGCCAGCAGCCCACTCAGGGACTACGAGCAGTACTTC CASSPLRDYEQYF
TRBJ1-1 - - TRBV6-1 14 TGTGCCAGCAGTCTTTGGACACCGAACACTGAAGCTTTCTTT CASSLWTPNTEAFF
TRBJ2-3 few - TRBV6-5 14 TGTGCCAGCAGTACCCGACGGAACACAGATACGCAGTATTTT CASSTRRNTDTQYF
TRBJ2-3 - TRBD2 TRBV20-1 16 TGCAGTGCTAGAGAACTCCCTAGCGGGGGGACAGATACGCAGTATTTT CSARELPSGGTDTQYF
TRBJ1-1 many - TRBV11-2 12 TGTGCCAGCAGCTCCTCTGCCACTGAAGCTTTCTTT CASSSSATEAFF
TRBJ1-5 few - TRBV19 13 TGTGCCAGTAGTATTATCGGCAATCAGCCCCAGCATTTT CASSIIGNQPQHF
TRBJ2-7 - - TRBV20-1 15 TGCAGTGCTCCTAGATGGGGAACTACCACCTACGAGCAGTACTTC CSAPRWGTTTYEQYF
TRBJ2-1 few TRBD2 TRBV2 17 TGTGCCAGTTCTCCGGGGACTAGGATTTTTAGTTTGGATGAGCAGTTCTTC CASSPGTRIFSLDEQFF
TRBJ2-1 many TRBD2 TRBV7-9 13 TGTGCCGCGAGCGGGGGGGCCTATAATGAGCAGTTCTTC CAASGGAYNEQFF
TRBJ2-7 many TRBD1 TRBV3-1 16 TGTGCCAGCAGCCAAGCCCGAACCGGGACAGGGACCGAGCAGTACTTC CASSQARTGTGTEQYF
TRBJ2-1 few - TRBV28 15 TGTGCCAGCAGTCCTATAGGGACGAAATACAATGAGCAGTTCTTC CASSPIGTKYNEQFF
TRBJ2-1 - TRBD1 TRBV19 15 TGTGCCAGTAGTACCTGGACAGGCTCCTACAATGAGCAGTTCTTC CASSTWTGSYNEQFF
TRBJ2-7 many TRBD2 TRBV20-1 14 TGCAGTGCCACTGAGCGGGAGGGCTTCTACGAGCAGTACTTC CSATEREGFYEQYF
TRBJ1-6 few TRBD1 TRBV28 13 TGTGCCAGCCCGGGACAGGGCTATTCACCCCTCCACTTT CASPGQGYSPLHF
TRBJ1-2 - - TRBV12-3/TRBV12-4 13 TGTGCCAGCAGTTTACGGGACACCTATGGCTACACCTTC CASSLRDTYGYTF
TRBJ1-2 - - TRBV12-3/TRBV12-4 12 TGTGCCAGCAGTTTAGTTCGTTTTGGCTACACCTTC CASSLVRFGYTF
TRBJ2-1 many - TRBV9 15 TGTGCCAGCAGCGTAGGCCTAGCGAACAACAATGAGCAGTTCTTC CASSVGLANNNEQFF
TRBJ2-3 few - TRBV12-3/TRBV12-4 13 TGTGCCAGCAGTTTAGGGGATCTAGATACGCAGTATTTT CASSLGDLDTQYF
TRBJ2-2 few TRBD2 TRBV7-8 18 TGTGCCAGCAGCTTTTTAGGGACTAGCGGGGTAGGAACCGGGGAGCTGTTTTTT CASSFLGTSGVGTGELFF
TRBJ2-5 many TRBD2 TRBV18 15 TGTGCCAGCTCACCACGGACTAGCGGGGGAGAGACCCAGTACTTC CASSPRTSGGETQYF
TRBJ2-7 few TRBD2 TRBV20-1 15 TGCAGTGCTAGAGATGGCGAGGGAGGGCAGTACGAGCAGTACTTC CSARDGEGGQYEQYF
TRBJ2-2 many TRBD2 TRBV29-1 20 TGCAGCGTTGAGACAAAGACGGGACTAGCGGACCAATCGAACACCGGGGAGCTGTTTTTT CSVETKTGLADQSNTGELFF
TRBJ2-5 - - TRBV20-1 12 TGCAGTGTGATCAGGAGCCAAGAGACCCAGTACTTC CSVIRSQETQYF
TRBJ2-7 few TRBD2 TRBV27 15 TGTGCCAGCAGTCTCGTGACTAGCGGGAACTACGAGCAGTACTTC CASSLVTSGNYEQYF
TRBJ2-1 few - TRBV6-1 15 TGTGCCAGCAGTGAGCTTTTAAGCTCCTACAATGAGCAGTTCTTC CASSELLSSYNEQFF
TRBJ2-1 - - TRBV6-1 15 TGTGCCAGCAGCCCTTACGGGGCCCTCCCCGGTGAGCAGTTCTTC CASSPYGALPGEQFF
TRBJ2-3 few - TRBV2 14 TGTGCCAGCTTAGCGGAACCCTTAACAGATACGCAGTATTTT CASLAEPLTDTQYF
TRBJ2-7 once TRBD1 TRBV28 14 TGTGCCAGCAGTTTATCTGAGGGGGCCCACGAGCAGTACTTC CASSLSEGAHEQYF
TRBJ1-2 - - TRBV5-1 15 TGCGCCAGCAGCCTGGGGGAGGGAGGCGTCTATGGCTACACCTTC CASSLGEGGVYGYTF
TRBJ1-5 many - TRBV12-3/TRBV12-4 16 TGTGCCAGCAGTTTACGAGGGGGTACGAGCAATCAGCCCCAGCATTTT CASSLRGGTSNQPQHF
TRBJ2-5 many - TRBV5-6 13 TGTGCCAGCAGCTTCACAGAGCAAGAGACCCAGTACTTC CASSFTEQETQYF
TRBJ2-5 few TRBD1 TRBV5-8 16 TGTGCCAGCAGCCAGGGGACAGGGCAGCGCCAAGAGACCCAGTACTTC CASSQGTGQRQETQYF
TRBJ2-5 many - TRBV15 14 TGTGCCACCAGCAGAGATAGACAGCTTGAGACCCAGTACTTC CATSRDRQLETQYF
TRBJ2-3 few TRBD2 TRBV9 17 TGTGCCAGCAGCGCGACTAGCGGGAGGGCCAGCACAGATACGCAGTATTTT CASSATSGRASTDTQYF
TRBJ2-2 many - TRBV7-6 14 TGTGCCAGCAGCTTTCAAGAGAACACCGGGGAGCTGTTTTTT CASSFQENTGELFF
TRBJ1-1 - TRBD1 TRBV5-1 15 TGCGCCAGCAGCCTCGCCGGGACAGGGACCACTGAAGCTTTCTTT CASSLAGTGTTEAFF
TRBJ2-2 few - TRBV6-1 14 TGTGCCAGCAGGGCACCTAGCCCTAAGGGGGAGCTGTTTTTT CASRAPSPKGELFF
TRBJ1-5 few - TRBV5-5 13 TGTGCCAGCAGCTTGGTGACCAATCAGCCCCAGCATTTT CASSLVTNQPQHF
TRBJ1-6 - - TRBV2 14 TGTGCCAGCAGGGACTCGGGGGCAGGTTCACCCCTCCACTTT CASRDSGAGSPLHF